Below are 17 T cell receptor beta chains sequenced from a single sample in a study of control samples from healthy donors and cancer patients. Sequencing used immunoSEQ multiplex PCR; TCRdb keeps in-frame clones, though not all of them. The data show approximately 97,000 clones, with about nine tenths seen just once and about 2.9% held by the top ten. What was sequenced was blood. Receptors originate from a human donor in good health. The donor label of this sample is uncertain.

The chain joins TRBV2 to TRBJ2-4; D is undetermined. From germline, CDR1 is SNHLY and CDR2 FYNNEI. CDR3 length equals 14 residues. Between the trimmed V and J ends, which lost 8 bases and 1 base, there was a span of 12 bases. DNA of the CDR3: TGTGCCAGCGGTGTGGAGTTGGCCAAAAACATTCAGTACTTC. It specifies CASGVELAKNIQYF.

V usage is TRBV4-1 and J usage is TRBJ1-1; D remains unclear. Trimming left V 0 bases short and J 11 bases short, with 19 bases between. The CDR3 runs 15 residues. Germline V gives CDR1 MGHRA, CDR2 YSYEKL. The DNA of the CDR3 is TGCGCCAGCAGCCAAGATCCGGGCCGGGGTCTTCGGGCTTTCTTT. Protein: CASSQDPGRGLRAFF.

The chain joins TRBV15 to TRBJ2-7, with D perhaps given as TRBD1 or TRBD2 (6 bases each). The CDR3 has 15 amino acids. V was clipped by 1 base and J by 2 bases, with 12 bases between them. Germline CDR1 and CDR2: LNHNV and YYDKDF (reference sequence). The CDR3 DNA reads TGTGCCACCAGCAGAGGCGGAGGGGGTGCCTACGAGCAGTACTTC. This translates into CATSRGGGGAYEQYF.

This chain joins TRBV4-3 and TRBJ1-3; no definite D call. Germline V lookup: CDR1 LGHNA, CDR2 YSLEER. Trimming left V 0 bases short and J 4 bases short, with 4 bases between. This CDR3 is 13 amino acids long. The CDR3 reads CASSQDEGNTIYF. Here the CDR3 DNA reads TGCGCCAGCAGCCAAGACGAGGGAAACACCATATATTTT.

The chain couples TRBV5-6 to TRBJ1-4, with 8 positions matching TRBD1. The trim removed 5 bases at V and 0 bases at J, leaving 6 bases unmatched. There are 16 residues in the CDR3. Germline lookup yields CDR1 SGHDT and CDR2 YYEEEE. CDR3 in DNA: TGTGCCAGCAGGCGGGGACAGGTCACAACTAATGAAAAACTGTTTTTT. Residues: CASRRGQVTTNEKLFF.

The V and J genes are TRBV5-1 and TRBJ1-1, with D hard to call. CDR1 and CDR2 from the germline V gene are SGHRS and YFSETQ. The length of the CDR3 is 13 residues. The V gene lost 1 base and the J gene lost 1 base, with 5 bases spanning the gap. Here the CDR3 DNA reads TGCGCCAGCAGCTTGACAGCGAACACTGAAGCTTTCTTT. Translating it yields CASSLTANTEAFF. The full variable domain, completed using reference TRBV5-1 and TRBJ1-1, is KAGVTQTPRYLIKTRGQQVTLSCSPISGHRSVSWYQQTPGQGLQFLFEYFSETQRNKGNFPGRFSGRQFSNSRSEMNVSTLELGDSALYLCASSLTANTEAFFGQGTRLTVV.

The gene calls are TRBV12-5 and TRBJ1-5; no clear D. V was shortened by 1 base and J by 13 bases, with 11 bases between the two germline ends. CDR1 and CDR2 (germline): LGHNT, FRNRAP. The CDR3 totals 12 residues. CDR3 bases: TGTGCTAGTGGTTTGGCATCAGGATCTCAGCATTTT. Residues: CASGLASGSQHF.

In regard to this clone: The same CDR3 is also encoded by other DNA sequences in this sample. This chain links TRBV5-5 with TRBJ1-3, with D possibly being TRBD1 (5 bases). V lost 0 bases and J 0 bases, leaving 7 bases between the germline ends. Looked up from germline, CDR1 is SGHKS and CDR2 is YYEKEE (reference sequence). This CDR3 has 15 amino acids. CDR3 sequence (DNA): TGTGCCAGCAGCTTGGGGGGCAACTCTGGAAACACCATATATTTT. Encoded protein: CASSLGGNSGNTIYF. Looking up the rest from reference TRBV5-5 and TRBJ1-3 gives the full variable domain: DAGVTQSPTHLIKTRGQQVTLRCSPISGHKSVSWYQQVLGQGPQFIFQYYEKEERGRGNFPDRFSARQFPNYSSELNVNALLLGDSALYLCASSLGGNSGNTIYFGEGSWLTVV.

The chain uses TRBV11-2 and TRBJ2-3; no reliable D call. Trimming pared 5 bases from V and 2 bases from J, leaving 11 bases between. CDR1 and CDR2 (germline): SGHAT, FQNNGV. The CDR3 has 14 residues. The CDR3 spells CASSTPGFTDTQYF. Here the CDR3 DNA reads TGTGCCAGCAGCACACCCGGCTTCACAGATACGCAGTATTTT.

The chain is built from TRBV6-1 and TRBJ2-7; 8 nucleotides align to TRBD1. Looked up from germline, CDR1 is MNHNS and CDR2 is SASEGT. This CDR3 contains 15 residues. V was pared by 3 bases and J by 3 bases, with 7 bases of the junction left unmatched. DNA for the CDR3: TGTGCCAGCAGTGATCTGGGACAGGCGTACTACGAGCAGTACTTC. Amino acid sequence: CASSDLGQAYYEQYF.

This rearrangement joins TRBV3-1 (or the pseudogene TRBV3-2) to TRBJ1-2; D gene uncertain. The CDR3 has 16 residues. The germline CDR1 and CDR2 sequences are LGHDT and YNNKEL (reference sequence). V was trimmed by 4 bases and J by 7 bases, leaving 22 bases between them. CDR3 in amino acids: CASSRKIRRALSGYTF. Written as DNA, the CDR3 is TGTGCCAGCAGCCGAAAGATCCGCCGGGCGCTCAGTGGCTACACCTTC.

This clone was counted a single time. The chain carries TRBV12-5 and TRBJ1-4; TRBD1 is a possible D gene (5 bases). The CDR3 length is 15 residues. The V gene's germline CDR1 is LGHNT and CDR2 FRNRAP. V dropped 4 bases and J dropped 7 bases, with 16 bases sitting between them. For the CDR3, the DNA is TGTGCTAGTGGTTCTGATAGTCCGGGGCGTGAAAAACTGTTTTTT. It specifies CASGSDSPGREKLFF.

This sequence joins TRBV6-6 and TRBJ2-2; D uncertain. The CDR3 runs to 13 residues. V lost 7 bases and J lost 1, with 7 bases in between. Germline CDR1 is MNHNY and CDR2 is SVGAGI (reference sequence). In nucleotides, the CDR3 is TGTGCCAGCAACCACAAGAACACCGGGGAGCTGTTTTTT. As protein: CASNHKNTGELFF.

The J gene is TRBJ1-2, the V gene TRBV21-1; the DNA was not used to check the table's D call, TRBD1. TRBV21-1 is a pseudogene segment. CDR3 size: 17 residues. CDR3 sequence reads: CASSKDLDREKGYGYTF. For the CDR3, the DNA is TGTGCCAGCAGCAAAGATCTAGACAGGGAAAAGGGGTATGGCTACACCTTC.

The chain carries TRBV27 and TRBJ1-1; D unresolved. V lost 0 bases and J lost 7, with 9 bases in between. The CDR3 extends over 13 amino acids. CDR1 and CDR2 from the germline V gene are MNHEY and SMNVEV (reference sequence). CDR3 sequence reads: CASSLSRRGEAFF. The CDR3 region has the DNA TGTGCCAGCAGTTTATCACGACGTGGTGAAGCTTTCTTT.

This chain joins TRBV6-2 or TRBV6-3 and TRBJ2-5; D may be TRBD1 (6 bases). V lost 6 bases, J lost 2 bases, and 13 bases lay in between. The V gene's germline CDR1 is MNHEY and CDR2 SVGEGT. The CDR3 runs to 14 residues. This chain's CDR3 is CASSGGTIQETQYF. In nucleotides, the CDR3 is TGTGCCAGCAGCGGTGGGACAATTCAAGAGACCCAGTACTTC.

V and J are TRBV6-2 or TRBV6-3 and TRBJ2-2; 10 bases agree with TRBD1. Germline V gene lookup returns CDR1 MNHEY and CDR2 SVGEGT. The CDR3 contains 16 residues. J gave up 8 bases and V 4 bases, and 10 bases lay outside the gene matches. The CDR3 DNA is TGTGCCAGCAGTTCCCCTCGACAGGGGGCCTGGGGGGAGCTGTTTTTT. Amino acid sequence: CASSSPRQGAWGELFF.